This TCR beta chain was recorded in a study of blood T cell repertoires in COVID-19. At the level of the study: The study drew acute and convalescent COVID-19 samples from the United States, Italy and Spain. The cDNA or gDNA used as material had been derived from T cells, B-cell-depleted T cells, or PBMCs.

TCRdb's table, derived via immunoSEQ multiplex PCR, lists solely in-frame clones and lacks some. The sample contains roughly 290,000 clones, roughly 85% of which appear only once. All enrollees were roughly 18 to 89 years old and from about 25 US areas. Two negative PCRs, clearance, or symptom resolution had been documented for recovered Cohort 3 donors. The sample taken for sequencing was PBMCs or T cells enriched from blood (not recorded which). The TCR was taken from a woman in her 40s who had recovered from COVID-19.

CDR3 loop: CAISESPGGGETQYF. The CDR3 DNA reads TGTGCCATCAGTGAGTCCCCAGGGGGCGGGGAGACCCAGTACTTC. The chain combines TRBV10-3 with TRBJ2-5; 8 bases are a match to TRBD1. After removal of 0 bases from V and 5 bases from J, the junction contained 5 bases not matched to a gene. Per germline, CDR1 ENHRY and CDR2 SYGVKD. This CDR3 region has 15 residues.